This T cell receptor (beta chain) was sequenced during a study of blood T cells in healthy people across ages. Overall study findings and caveats: The CMV status of each donor remained undetermined, and this could have confounded shifts in expanded clonotypes. PBMCs were not sorted, which prevented a conclusive comparison of naive versus antigen-experienced cells.

Combining a sample-barcoded 5' primer with a J-beta primer mix, a second PCR ran for about 7 to 11 cycles. Every individual sample yielded 2.5 million or more paired-end reads (each containing CDR3). MiXCR, run by TCRdb on the 5' RACE reads, gives a single entry per CDR3 protein. The table lists about 800,000 distinct CDR3 sequences, roughly 64% of them singletons. This clonotype was detected once. Its antigen remains unidentified. Germline CDR1 and CDR2: MNHNS and SASEGT. The CDR3 runs to 17 residues. The V gene lost 5 bases and the J gene lost 9 bases, with 27 bases spanning the gap. Input material: blood. The clonotype was recovered from a man aged 25-45 years in good health. V gene TRBV6-1 combines with J gene TRBJ2-3, with D perhaps assigned TRBD1 or TRBD2 (5 bases each). DNA for the CDR3: TGTGCCAGCAGTCCCATTGGGACCGTTTCAGGCCCAGTAACGCAGTATTTT. It is translated as CASSPIGTVSGPVTQYF.